This T cell receptor (beta chain) stems from a study of T cell responses to AZD1222 COVID-19 vaccine. Notes on the study in general: Once two AZD1222 doses were given, Spike-specific TCR breadth and depth went up.

The CDR3 region is 16 residues in length, termini included. Germline CDR1 is LNHDA and CDR2 is SQIVND (reference sequence). As regards this clone: What it binds is not known. The limits of the CDR3 on the DNA are not certain, so only TCRdb's listed CDR3 is given.

Method: immunoSEQ multiplex PCR; TCRdb's copy keeps in-frame clones and lacks some. The sample holds about 110,000 clones, around 90% seen once. This rearrangement joins TRBV19 to TRBJ1-4. The receptor's source is an adult who received the AZD1222 COVID-19 vaccine. The sample here was peripheral blood, taken 28 days after the second AZD1222 dose. Here the CDR3 reads CASSIFGNGRRVKLFF.